The T cell receptor (beta chain) under discussion was sequenced for a study of chemoradiotherapy in HPV16-positive cancers. Here immunoSEQ multiplex PCR was the method, and the copy in TCRdb shows in-frame clones only, minus some. Of about 21,000 clones detected, 87% appear once; the ten largest clones hold 2% to 2.5%. This CDR3 region has 13 residues. Germline V lookup: CDR1 SGHAT, CDR2 FQNNGV. V lost 5 bases and J 6 bases, leaving 13 bases between the germline ends. This chain connects TRBV11-2 to TRBJ2-5; no clear D. The sample consisted of blood, taken from a patient who underwent chemoradiotherapy. This TCR was recovered from a human donor with HPV-associated anogenital cancer. The CDR3, as DNA: TGTGCCAGCAGCCCCGGGTCGAGACAGACCCAGTACTTC. Protein sequence: CASSPGSRQTQYF. Full variable domain (outside the CDR3, taken from reference TRBV11-2 and TRBJ2-5): EAGVAQSPRYKIIEKRQSVAFWCNPISGHATLYWYQQILGQGPKLLIQFQNNGVVDDSQLPKDRFSAERLKGVDSTLKIQPAKLEDSAVYLCASSPGSRQTQYFGPGTRLLVL.